These T cell receptor beta chains were read from a single sample in a study of CD8+CD57+ T cells in acquired aplastic anemia. Via MiXCR, TCRdb re-called the reads, giving one row per CDR3 protein. The repertoire holds 150,000 to 200,000 distinct CDR3 sequences, with roughly 63% as singletons. The sequencing input was sorted CD4+, CD8+, or CD8+CD57+ T cells (not recorded which) from PBMCs. These receptors all stem from a human donor with aplastic anemia. Both conserved end residues are part of each CDR3. A D gene is named only where the DNA matches it firmly. Clone size is not always given. Where it is, it says once, few, many or a class for expanded clones.

TRBV9	-	TRBD1	TRBJ2-5	TGTGCCAGCAGCGCTAGTGGGACAGGGGCCAGGGAGACCCAGTACTTC	CASSASGTGARETQYF
TRBV20-1	many	TRBD1	TRBJ2-1	TGCAGTGCTAGGGCCCCGGACAGGTACAATGAGCAGTTCTTC	CSARAPDRYNEQFF
TRBV20-1	-	-	TRBJ2-1	TGCAGTGCTAGAGTGGGGGGGCTTGGGCAGTTCTTC	CSARVGGLGQFF
TRBV2	-	TRBD1	TRBJ1-2	TGTGCCAGCAATACCGGGACAGGGAACTATGGCTACACCTTC	CASNTGTGNYGYTF
TRBV5-6	-	TRBD1	TRBJ1-1	TGTGCCAGCAGCTGGGGACAGGGTGCTGAAGCTTTCTTT	CASSWGQGAEAFF
TRBV5-6	-	TRBD1	TRBJ1-6	TGTGCCAGCAGCTCCGGACAGGATGTAAGGTCACCCTTCCACTTT	CASSSGQDVRSPFHF
TRBV7-6	many	-	TRBJ1-2	TGTGCCAGCAGCTTAGGGCAGGGGTATGGCTACACCTTC	CASSLGQGYGYTF
TRBV27	-	-	TRBJ1-1	TGTGCCAGCAGTTTATGGCGCAGCGCCGAAGCTTTCTTT	CASSLWRSAEAFF
TRBV20-1	-	TRBD2	TRBJ2-1	TGCAGTGCTAGAGATCGGACTAGCGGGGGCCTCTACAATGAGCAGTTCTTC	CSARDRTSGGLYNEQFF
TRBV20-1	-	-	TRBJ1-1	TGCAGTGCTAGCCTCGTTCCGGGGAACACTGAAGCTTTCTTT	CSASLVPGNTEAFF
TRBV2	once	-	TRBJ1-1	TGTGCCAGCAATTTCCAGTTGAACACTGAAGCTTTCTTT	CASNFQLNTEAFF
TRBV2	many	-	TRBJ1-1	TGTGCCAGCAGTGGGCGGGCCGAAGAGTCACACACTGAAGCTTTCTTT	CASSGRAEESHTEAFF
TRBV7-9	few	-	TRBJ1-4	TGTGCCAGCAGCTTAAACGAAGGGGGACTTGAAAAACTGTTTTTT	CASSLNEGGLEKLFF
TRBV29-1	-	TRBD1	TRBJ2-7	TGCAGCGTTCTGGTTCAGGGGGCGCGGTATGCCTACTTC	CSVLVQGARYAYF
TRBV10-3	few	-	TRBJ1-3	TGTGCCATCAGTAAAGATTCTGGAAACACCATATATTTT	CAISKDSGNTIYF
TRBV2	once	TRBD1	TRBJ2-5	TGTGCCAGCAGGGTACAGGGGGCTTACCAAGAGACCCAGTACTTC	CASRVQGAYQETQYF
TRBV20-1	many	-	TRBJ1-2	TGCAGTGCAGACAGGCCCCCCCCCCTCTATGGCTACACCTTC	CSADRPPPLYGYTF